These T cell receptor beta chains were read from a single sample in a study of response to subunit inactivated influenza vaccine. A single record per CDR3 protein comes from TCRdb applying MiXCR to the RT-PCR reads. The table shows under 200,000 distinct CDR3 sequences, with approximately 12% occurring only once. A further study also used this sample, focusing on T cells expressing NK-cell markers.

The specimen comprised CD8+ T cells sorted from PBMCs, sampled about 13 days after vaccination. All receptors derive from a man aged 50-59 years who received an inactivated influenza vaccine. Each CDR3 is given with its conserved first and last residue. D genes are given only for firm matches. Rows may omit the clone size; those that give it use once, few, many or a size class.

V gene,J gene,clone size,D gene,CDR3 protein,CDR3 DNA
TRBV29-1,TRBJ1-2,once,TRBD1,CSEKFPTGDGYTF,TGCAGCGAGAAATTTCCGACAGGGGATGGCTACACCTTC
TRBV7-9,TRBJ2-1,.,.,CASNSENEQFF,TGTGCCAGCAACTCGGAAAATGAGCAGTTCTTC
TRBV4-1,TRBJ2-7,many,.,CASSQAAGVMDEQYF,TGCGCCAGCAGCCAAGCTGCAGGGGTAATGGACGAGCAGTACTTC
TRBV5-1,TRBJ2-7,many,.,CASSFGGYEQYF,TGTGCCAGCAGCTTCGGGGGCTACGAGCAGTACTTC
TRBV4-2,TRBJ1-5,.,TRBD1,CASSQEGDRGLQPQHF,TGTGCCAGCAGCCAAGAAGGGGACAGGGGGCTTCAGCCCCAGCATTTT
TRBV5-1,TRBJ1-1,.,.,CASRPTGENTEAFF,TGCGCCAGCAGACCTACAGGCGAAAACACTGAAGCTTTCTTT
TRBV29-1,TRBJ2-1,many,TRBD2,CSAPLAGYNNEQFF,TGCAGCGCCCCTCTAGCGGGATATAACAATGAGCAGTTCTTC
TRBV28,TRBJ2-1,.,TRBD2,CASSSGTSVYNEQFF,TGTGCCAGCAGCTCCGGGACTAGCGTATACAATGAGCAGTTCTTC
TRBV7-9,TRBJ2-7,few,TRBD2,CASSPREREYLEQYF,TGTGCCAGCAGCCCTAGAGAGCGGGAGTATCTCGAGCAGTACTTC
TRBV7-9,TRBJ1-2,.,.,CASSLGAATREGYTF,TGTGCCAGCAGCCTAGGGGCAGCGACCAGAGAAGGCTACACCTTC
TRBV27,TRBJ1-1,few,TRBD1,CASSLIQGSTEAFF,TGTGCCAGCAGCCTCATACAGGGGAGCACTGAAGCTTTCTTT